The 12 T cell receptor beta chains given below trace back to one sample, sequenced in a study of response to subunit inactivated influenza vaccine. TCRdb independently ran MiXCR on the RT-PCR reads; one entry per CDR3 protein. The sample includes over 450,000 distinct CDR3 sequences, approximately 12% of them seen just once. Sequencing was performed on PBMCs from blood, taken about 6 weeks after vaccination. The receptors were gathered from a man aged 45-65 years who received an inactivated influenza vaccine.

V gene TRBV11-3 combines with J gene TRBJ2-1; 10 bases align to TRBD2. With 4 bases clipped from V and 7 bases from J, the junction kept 10 bases outside the gene matches. The CDR3 has 16 amino acids. The germline CDR1 and CDR2 sequences are SGHNT and YENEEA. CDR3 residues: CASSSDGTSAGNEQFF. The DNA for the CDR3 is TGTGCCAGCAGCTCCGACGGGACTAGCGCCGGGAATGAGCAGTTCTTC.

This clonotype was seen a few times. The chain is built from TRBV7-2 and TRBJ2-2, with a weak D call TRBD2 (5 bases). Germline V gives CDR1 SGHTA, CDR2 FQGNSA. V lost 4 bases and J lost 2, with 11 bases in between. The CDR3 has 15 residues. This CDR3 reads CASSWRSANTGELFF. The CDR3 bases are TGTGCCAGCAGCTGGAGGTCCGCTAACACCGGGGAGCTGTTTTTT.

This clonotype came up a few times. This chain joins TRBV20-1 and TRBJ2-1; 12 nucleotides agree with TRBD2. V was pared by 3 bases and J by 8 bases, with 5 bases of the junction left unmatched. The CDR3 runs 14 residues. Germline V gives CDR1 DFQATT, CDR2 SNEGSKA (reference sequence). The CDR3 here is CSARTSGSRHEQFF. CDR3 DNA: TGCAGTGCTAGGACTAGCGGGAGCCGACATGAGCAGTTCTTC.

The gene calls are TRBV5-1 and TRBJ2-7; 8 bases map to TRBD2. This CDR3 is 17 amino acids long. Germline V CDR1 and CDR2: SGHRS, YFSETQ. V was pared by 0 bases and J by 2 bases, with 10 bases of the junction left unmatched. CDR3 sequence (DNA): TGCGCCAGCAGCTTGGGAGGAACGAGCGGGAGACCCTACGAGCAGTACTTC. As protein: CASSLGGTSGRPYEQYF.

The rearrangement joins TRBV5-4 to TRBJ2-7; D uncertain. V shed 0 bases and J shed 0 bases, with 7 bases lying between them. Germline assignment: CDR1 SGHNT and CDR2 YYREEE (reference sequence). The length of the CDR3 is 14 residues. CDR3 DNA: TGTGCCAGCAGCTTGGGACGGCTCTCCTACGAGCAGTACTTC. Translation gives CASSLGRLSYEQYF.

This clonotype was observed a few times. The rearrangement uses TRBV6-5 and TRBJ2-2; D is unclear. The V end was cut by 0 bases, the J end by 0 bases, with 5 bases between. The CDR3 contains 15 residues. Germline loops: CDR1 MNHEY, CDR2 SVGAGI. The CDR3: CASSYSGSNTGELFF. The CDR3 nucleotides read TGTGCCAGCAGTTACTCTGGGTCGAACACCGGGGAGCTGTTTTTT.

This clonotype was counted at least ten times. The chain combines TRBV24-1 with TRBJ2-5; either TRBD1 or TRBD2 may fit D (5 bases each). This CDR3 spans 11 amino acids. Germline CDR1 KGHDR, CDR2 SFDVKD. Trimming pared 5 bases from V and 13 bases from J, leaving 13 bases between. The CDR3 spells CATSAPGPLYF. Here the CDR3 DNA reads TGTGCCACCAGTGCCCCGGGACCCCTGTACTTC.

This clonotype was found a few times. The chain joins TRBV27 to TRBJ2-2; 7 nucleotides align to TRBD2. The CDR3 runs 16 residues. Germline CDR1 MNHEY, CDR2 SMNVEV (reference sequence). Trimming removed 0 bases from V and 7 bases from J; junction bases left unmatched: 8. DNA of the CDR3: TGTGCCAGCAGTTTATCGAGGGGCGGGAGTAGCGGGGAGCTGTTTTTT. It specifies CASSLSRGGSSGELFF.

The table lists this clonotype with a count of one. This chain uses TRBV5-1 with TRBJ2-1; TRBD1 might be the D (6 bases). The CDR3 totals 13 residues. Trimming removed 2 bases from V and 9 bases from J, with 12 bases in between. The germline CDR1 and CDR2 sequences are SGHRS and YFSETQ. CDR3 loop: CASSFDRPSEQFF. The CDR3 nucleotides are TGCGCCAGCAGCTTTGACAGGCCCAGTGAGCAGTTCTTC.

This clonotype was seen more than once but under ten times. The chain has TRBV7-2 and TRBJ2-3; 7 bases match TRBD2. Per germline, CDR1 SGHTA and CDR2 FQGNSA. There are 18 residues in the CDR3. With 0 bases clipped from V and 2 bases from J, the junction kept 11 bases outside the gene matches. CDR3 nucleotide sequence: TGTGCCAGCAGCTTAGCGGGGGGTTGGGGGAGGGCCACAGATACGCAGTATTTT. This codes for CASSLAGGWGRATDTQYF.

This clonotype has ten or more counts. The rearrangement links TRBV6-5 to TRBJ1-3; D possibly corresponds to TRBD1 (5 bases). Germline V gene sequence: CDR1 MNHEY, CDR2 SVGAGI. CDR3 size: 17 residues. Trimming pared 2 bases from V and 3 bases from J, leaving 17 bases between. CDR3 nucleotide sequence: TGTGCCAGCAGTTACCAACCGACAGTCCAGCATGGAAACACCATATATTTT. Amino acids: CASSYQPTVQHGNTIYF.

This clonotype has more than one count but fewer than ten. The CDR3 sequence: CASSPVTGRSYEQYF. As DNA, the CDR3 is TGTGCCAGCAGCCCCGTAACAGGGAGATCCTACGAGCAGTACTTC. The V and J genes are TRBV28 and TRBJ2-7, with D possibly being TRBD1 (6 bases). CDR1 MDHEN and CDR2 SYDVKM come from the germline V gene. Trimming removed 6 bases at V and 1 base at J, with 16 bases between. There are 15 residues in the CDR3.